The clone carrying this T cell receptor beta chain came up once. Its specificity is unknown. The study enrolled healthy HIV-negative adults without recent acute infections or vaccinations as donors. Here immunoSEQ multiplex PCR was the method, and the copy in TCRdb shows in-frame clones only, minus some. Here the sample spans 1 million to 1.3 million clones, approximately 78% being singletons. The germline V and J ends were trimmed by 6 bases and 5 bases, with 16 bases remaining between them. Germline assignment: CDR1 KGHSH and CDR2 LQKENI. This CDR3 spans 14 amino acids. The data stem from a study of shared clonotypes between healthy human individuals. Study-level points and caveats: Naive subsets usually exceeded memory subsets in estimated richness.

The sample consisted of memory CD4+ T cells from PBMCs. Subset reported: CD45RA-negative fraction. The V gene is TRBV18, the J gene TRBJ2-5; a weak D match, TRBD2 (6 bases). The sequence was obtained from a man aged 18-30 years in good health. Some clones in this sample may be carry-over from other donors' samples. CDR3 sequence (DNA): TGTGCCAGCTCTCCCGGAACTAGCCAGGAGACCCAGTACTTC. Its protein is CASSPGTSQETQYF.